The rows below give T cell receptor beta chains drawn from one sample of a study of shared clonotypes between healthy human individuals. Assay used: immunoSEQ multiplex PCR; TCRdb lists only in-frame clones, some missing. In the table there are about 820,000 clones, 80% to 95% of which are singletons. The source material was naive CD8+ T cells sorted from blood. The receptors here all came from a man aged 25 to 40 in good health. Each CDR3 is given with its conserved first and last residue. D genes are given only for firm matches. Part of the rows lack a size; the others show once, few, many or a class for expanded clones.

v_gene,d_gene,j_gene,abundance,CDR3aa,CDR3nt
TRBV5-5,-,TRBJ1-6,-,CASSAQGPVLHF,TGTGCCAGCAGCGCGCAGGGGCCTGTCCTCCACTTT
TRBV27,-,TRBJ2-7,-,CASSLWGLSSYEQYF,TGTGCCAGCAGTTTATGGGGACTTAGCTCCTACGAGCAGTACTTC
TRBV27,-,TRBJ2-1,-,CASSSESIWASEQFF,TGTGCCAGCAGTTCGGAGTCTATTTGGGCGAGTGAGCAGTTCTTC
TRBV19,-,TRBJ2-5,-,CATSPTGIYWGETQYF,TGTGCCACAAGCCCGACCGGGATCTACTGGGGAGAGACCCAGTACTTC
TRBV19,TRBD1,TRBJ2-5,-,CASSMGQNFLRETQYF,TGTGCCAGTAGTATGGGACAGAACTTCCTTAGAGAGACCCAGTACTTC
TRBV10-3,TRBD1,TRBJ2-7,-,CAVRTDRAYEQYF,TGTGCCGTCCGAACGGACAGGGCGTACGAGCAGTACTTC
TRBV19,-,TRBJ2-1,-,CASRNAPDSSYNEQFF,TGTGCCAGTAGAAACGCCCCAGATAGCTCCTACAATGAGCAGTTCTTC
TRBV15,TRBD2,TRBJ2-7,-,CATSRPTSGTYEQYF,TGTGCCACCAGCAGGCCGACTAGCGGTACCTACGAGCAGTACTTC
TRBV5-1,-,TRBJ1-1,once,CASSLDKGWTEAFF,TGCGCCAGCAGCTTGGATAAGGGTTGGACTGAAGCTTTCTTT
TRBV18,TRBD2,TRBJ2-7,-,CASSPPGTSFYEQYF,TGTGCCAGCTCACCCCCCGGGACTAGCTTCTACGAGCAGTACTTC